These 13 T cell receptor beta chains share one sample of origin, sequenced in a study of T cell repertoires in cytomegalovirus infection. Their cognate antigens are unknown. TCRdb reanalysed the reads using MiXCR and keeps one entry per CDR3 protein. The table shows roughly 310,000 distinct CDR3 sequences, with 25% to 30% occurring only once. The sample here was cultured PBMCs, taken from culture after CMV antigen stimulation. Receptors were obtained from a human donor in good health (CMV status not recorded). Some clones in this sample may be carry-over from other donors' samples.

Of note for this clonotype: An end of the junction differs from the germline gene, which may be a read error. V and J are TRBV12-3 or TRBV12-4 and TRBJ2-3; the D call may be TRBD1 or TRBD2 (5 bases each). This CDR3 contains 11 residues. This CDR3 reads CASSFLGKGDF. The CDR3 DNA reads as TGTGCCAGCAGTTTTCTGGGGAAAGGGGACTTT.

This chain joins TRBV5-5 and TRBJ1-5; perhaps TRBD1 as D (6 bases). Trimming took 2 bases from V and 5 from J, leaving 11 bases between them. Germline CDR1 SGHKS, CDR2 YYEKEE (reference sequence). The CDR3 contains 14 residues. The CDR3: CASSLRTDHQPQHF. CDR3 bases: TGTGCCAGCAGCTTAAGGACAGACCATCAGCCCCAGCATTTT.

This clonotype has only a few counts. This sequence joins TRBV4-2 and TRBJ2-1, with 15 bases that match TRBD2. Losses at the gene ends were 5 bases for V and 0 bases for J; bases not matched to a gene: 11. Germline V gives CDR1 LGHNA, CDR2 YNFKEQ. This CDR3 has 20 residues. CDR3 sequence: CASSSFLGTSGRSSYNEQFF. In DNA, the CDR3 is TGTGCCAGCAGCTCATTCCTCGGGACTAGCGGGAGGAGCTCCTACAATGAGCAGTTCTTC.

The V and J genes are TRBV27 and TRBJ2-1; 8 bases align to TRBD1. In germline, CDR1 is MNHEY, CDR2 SMNVEV (reference sequence). J was trimmed by 4 bases and V by 6 bases; bases with no gene match: 8. The CDR3 totals 15 residues. CDR3 protein: CASSPYRDRYNEQFF. The CDR3 region has the DNA TGTGCCAGCAGCCCGTACCGGGACAGGTACAATGAGCAGTTCTTC.

V gene TRBV18 combines with J gene TRBJ1-1; 8 nucleotides align to TRBD1. Germline-derived CDR1 and CDR2 are KGHSH and LQKENI. The CDR3 spans 12 residues. J gave up 4 bases and V 7 bases, and 2 bases lay outside the gene matches. The CDR3 DNA is TGTGCCAGCTTTCAGGGGGCCACTGAAGCTTTCTTT. Protein product: CASFQGATEAFF.

This clonotype was counted only a few times. The V and J genes are TRBV24-1 and TRBJ2-6, with 9 bases that match TRBD1. The germline V gene has CDR1 KGHDR and CDR2 SFDVKD. The CDR3 consists of 18 residues. Trimming removed 4 bases from V and 0 bases from J; junction bases left unmatched: 6. The CDR3 reads CATSDSGTGYSGANVLTF. The CDR3 nucleotides are TGTGCCACCAGTGACTCCGGGACAGGGTACTCTGGGGCCAACGTCCTGACTTTC.

This rearrangement joins TRBV7-6 to TRBJ2-7; D unresolved. Germline CDR1 is SGHVS and CDR2 is FNYEAQ. This CDR3 has 16 amino acids. V lost 2 bases to trimming and J lost 2 bases, with 16 bases between them. CDR3 DNA: TGTGCCAGCAGCTTAAAACAGAACTTAAATCCCTACGAGCAGTACTTC. As protein: CASSLKQNLNPYEQYF.

Only a few counts were recorded for this clonotype. The V and J genes are TRBV7-6 and TRBJ1-4, with D tentatively TRBD1 (5 bases). Germline CDR1 is SGHVS and CDR2 is FNYEAQ. The germline V and J ends were trimmed by 1 base and 6 bases, with 6 bases remaining between them. The CDR3 is made up of 13 amino acids. CDR3 region: CASSLVTDEKLFF. The CDR3 nucleotides read TGTGCCAGCAGCTTAGTGACAGATGAAAAACTGTTTTTT.

The chain recombines TRBV4-2 with TRBJ1-2, with a tentative D call TRBD1 (5 bases). This CDR3 has 14 amino acids. V lost 1 base, J lost 6 bases, and 12 bases lay in between. CDR1 is LGHNA and CDR2 is YNFKEQ in the germline V gene. The CDR3 spells CASSQGGGENGYTF. The CDR3 coding sequence is TGTGCCAGCAGCCAAGGAGGAGGGGAGAATGGCTACACCTTC.

The chain is built from TRBV5-1 and TRBJ2-3; tentative D call: TRBD1 (5 bases). Germline CDR1 is SGHRS and CDR2 is YFSETQ. Trimming left V 2 bases short and J 3 bases short, with 10 bases between. CDR3 size: 14 residues. The CDR3 DNA follows: TGCGCCAGCAGCTTCAGGGATAGAACAGATACGCAGTATTTT. Translated, it gives CASSFRDRTDTQYF.

The chain joins TRBV28 to TRBJ1-4; 8 nucleotides match TRBD1. The CDR3 sequence is 17 residues long. V trimming: 6 bases; J trimming: 5 bases; junction bases outside the gene matches: 14. Germline CDR1 and CDR2: MDHEN and SYDVKM. CDR3 nucleotide sequence: TGTGCCAGCAGCTATCGCCCCCCCGGGACAGGAAATGAAAAACTGTTTTTT. Encoded protein: CASSYRPPGTGNEKLFF. The complete variable domain, with remaining parts taken from reference TRBV28 and TRBJ1-4, reads DVKVTQSSRYLVKRTGEKVFLECVQDMDHENMFWYRQDPGLGLRLIYFSYDVKMKEKGDIPEGYSVSREKKERFSLILESASTNQTSMYLCASSYRPPGTGNEKLFFGSGTQLSVL.

V gene TRBV5-4 combines with J gene TRBJ1-1, with D unclear. The CDR3 runs to 14 residues. CDR1 and CDR2 (germline): SGHNT, YYREEE (reference sequence). V lost 2 bases, J lost 4 bases, and 12 bases lay in between. The DNA for the CDR3 is TGTGCCAGCAGCTTAGATTGGGGTCGCACTGAAGCTTTCTTT. Its translation is CASSLDWGRTEAFF.

The V call is TRBV11-2, the J call TRBJ1-2, with D perhaps TRBD1 (6 bases). CDR1 and CDR2 from the germline V gene are SGHAT and FQNNGV. Trimming took off 0 bases at V and 7 bases at J, with 12 bases between the two ends. The CDR3 is 14 residues long. The CDR3 sequence: CASSLDRGASGYTF. DNA for the CDR3: TGTGCCAGCAGCTTAGATCGGGGGGCTAGTGGCTACACCTTC. Full variable domain (outside the CDR3, taken from reference TRBV11-2 and TRBJ1-2): EAGVAQSPRYKIIEKRQSVAFWCNPISGHATLYWYQQILGQGPKLLIQFQNNGVVDDSQLPKDRFSAERLKGVDSTLKIQPAKLEDSAVYLCASSLDRGASGYTFGSGTRLTVV.